Described below is a single T cell receptor (beta chain) sequence and its context. The antigen remains unidentified. Method: immunoSEQ multiplex PCR; TCRdb's copy keeps in-frame clones and lacks some. The repertoire holds over 150,000 clones, with around 90% as singletons. Germline values: CDR1 MNHEY, CDR2 SMNVEV (reference sequence). V was cut by 2 bases and J by 1 base, with 14 bases left in between. The CDR3 sequence is 16 residues long. The data derive from a study of T cell responses to AZD1222 COVID-19 vaccine. Study-wide results and limits: White British people made up most donors, females outnumbered males, and clonal diversity was possibly underestimated. At baseline, just 5 or 6 AZD1222 recipients tested seropositive. Repertoires in all cases were sampled only once the peak T cell response had passed. Across spike, vaccine-associated CD4 TCRs were found, dominant at 160-218 and 743-854.

The sample in question was peripheral blood, obtained on day 0 of MenACWY control vaccination. The source is an adult in good health. The chain carries TRBV27 and TRBJ1-2, with a weak D call TRBD1 (5 bases). The CDR3 nucleotides are TGTGCCAGCAGTTTAAACAGGAACATCTTTAACTATGGCTACACCTTC. It codes for CASSLNRNIFNYGYTF.